Listed below are T cell receptor beta chains from one sample, sequenced in a study of response to subunit inactivated influenza vaccine. TCRdb recomputed calls from the RT-PCR reads with MiXCR, one row per CDR3 protein. The table records more than 600,000 distinct CDR3 sequences, less than 20% of them present only once. The sample was PBMCs from blood, taken less than 6 days after vaccination. The receptor set was obtained from a man aged 50 or older who received an inactivated influenza vaccine. Each CDR3 is given with its conserved first and last residue. The D gene is left open where the match is weak. Clone sizes are given selectively: once, few, many, or a class where the clone is expanded.

D gene	V gene	J gene	clone size	CDR3 DNA	CDR3 protein
NA	TRBV6-1	TRBJ2-3	NA	TGTGCCAGCAGTGCAACTAGCTCGGCGATTTTGGATACGCAGTATTTT	CASSATSSAILDTQYF
TRBD2	TRBV20-1	TRBJ2-7	few	TGCAGTGCTAGAGGCCTAGCGGCCAGCGAGCAGTACTTC	CSARGLAASEQYF
TRBD1	TRBV20-1	TRBJ1-5	NA	TGCAGTGCTAGAGATATGGGAGACAGGGGACAGCCCCAGCATTTT	CSARDMGDRGQPQHF
TRBD1	TRBV7-9	TRBJ2-1	many	TGTGCCAGCAGTTCTACAGGGGCTTCCTACAATGAGCAGTTCTTC	CASSSTGASYNEQFF
TRBD2	TRBV24-1	TRBJ2-1	few	TGTGCCACCAGTGAAAGCGGGAGATCCTCCAATGAGCAGTTCTTC	CATSESGRSSNEQFF
NA	TRBV5-1	TRBJ2-1	many	TGCGCCAGCAGCTTGGTTCCGGCGAGCTCCTACAATGAGCAGTTCTTC	CASSLVPASSYNEQFF
TRBD1	TRBV20-1	TRBJ2-1	NA	TGCAGTGCTATAGGACAGGGATGGGCTGAGCAGTTCTTC	CSAIGQGWAEQFF
NA	TRBV29-1	TRBJ2-1	many	TGCAGCGTTGAGCCGGGACGGCGGCAATACAATGAGCAGTTCTTC	CSVEPGRRQYNEQFF
NA	TRBV7-9	TRBJ2-3	NA	TGTGCCAGCAGTTCCGCTCCTTCAAGCACAGATACGCAGTATTTT	CASSSAPSSTDTQYF
NA	TRBV7-2	TRBJ2-7	NA	TGTGCCAGCAGCTTAGATTTCCCCAGGGCCTACGAGCAGTACTTC	CASSLDFPRAYEQYF
NA	TRBV11-2	TRBJ2-5	NA	TGTGCCAGCAGCCCCAACAGGAACCAAGAGACCCAGTACTTC	CASSPNRNQETQYF
NA	TRBV7-8	TRBJ2-6	few	TGTGCCACCGCGTACGGGGCCAACGTCCTGACTTTC	CATAYGANVLTF
TRBD2	TRBV28	TRBJ2-3	NA	TGTGCCAGCAGTTTAGGGACTAGCGGGAGGTATACGCAGTATTTT	CASSLGTSGRYTQYF
NA	TRBV5-1	TRBJ1-1	few	TGCGCCAGCAGCTTGGCCGCGGGAAGGAACACTGAAGCTTTCTTT	CASSLAAGRNTEAFF
NA	TRBV7-2	TRBJ2-5	NA	TGTGCCAGCAGCCCCCCGAGCGAGCAAGAGACCCAGTACTTC	CASSPPSEQETQYF
NA	TRBV6-2/TRBV6-3	TRBJ2-3	NA	TGTGCCAGCAGAGCCCCCTCCTCTACGCAGTATTTT	CASRAPSSTQYF
TRBD2	TRBV6-5	TRBJ2-7	NA	TGTGCCAGCAGATTAAGACTAGCGGGAGTCCACGAGCAGTACTTC	CASRLRLAGVHEQYF
TRBD1	TRBV20-1	TRBJ2-1	few	TGCAGTGCTAGAGACTCCGGACAGGGGCTAGACAATGAGCAGTTCTTC	CSARDSGQGLDNEQFF
NA	TRBV12-3/TRBV12-4	TRBJ2-7	few	TGTGCCAGCAGTAGCCAACATCTTTACGAGCAGTACTTC	CASSSQHLYEQYF
NA	TRBV5-1	TRBJ2-3	many	TGCGCCAGCAGGACCGGGACAATGACAGATACGCAGTATTTT	CASRTGTMTDTQYF
NA	TRBV6-1	TRBJ2-1	NA	TGTGCCAGCAGATCTTCAAGGGGCTCCAACTACAATGAGCAGTTCTTC	CASRSSRGSNYNEQFF
TRBD2	TRBV7-7	TRBJ2-3	NA	TGTGCCAGCGCCGCGAGCGGGGCGAGCACAGATACGCAGTATTTT	CASAASGASTDTQYF
NA	TRBV6-1	TRBJ2-1	few	TGTGCCAGCAGTGGTAGGGCCTCCTACAATGAGCAGTTCTTC	CASSGRASYNEQFF
NA	TRBV20-1	TRBJ1-6	few	TGCAGTGCTAGCTCAGGCATCTACTATAATTCACCCCTCCACTTT	CSASSGIYYNSPLHF
NA	TRBV28	TRBJ2-2	many	TGTGCCAGCACTCCGCCCCTTTTGAACACCGGGGAGCTGTTTTTT	CASTPPLLNTGELFF
NA	TRBV20-1	TRBJ1-1	NA	TGCAGTGCCGCCCCGACAGCGAACACTGAAGCTTTCTTT	CSAAPTANTEAFF
TRBD2	TRBV15	TRBJ2-5	NA	TGTGCCACCCGGGCGGGCGGCCTAGCGGGGCAAGAGACCCAGTACTTC	CATRAGGLAGQETQYF
TRBD2	TRBV5-6	TRBJ2-1	NA	TGTGCCAGCAGCCAGGGGACTAGCAAATTCTTC	CASSQGTSKFF
NA	TRBV5-1	TRBJ2-1	NA	TGCGCCAGCAGCTTGGAGGGCAGAACCCTAGGGAATGAGCAGTTCTTC	CASSLEGRTLGNEQFF
TRBD1	TRBV5-1	TRBJ1-1	few	TGCGCCAGCAGCGGGACAGGGGTTTCGAGCACTGAAGCTTTCTTT	CASSGTGVSSTEAFF
TRBD1	TRBV15	TRBJ1-5	few	TGTGCCACCAGCAGCCGGGGAGGGGGCCATCAGCCCCAGCATTTT	CATSSRGGGHQPQHF
TRBD1	TRBV6-5	TRBJ2-7	NA	TGTGCCAGCAGTTCCAGGAACCGGGACAGGGACGAGCAGTACTTC	CASSSRNRDRDEQYF
NA	TRBV12-3/TRBV12-4	TRBJ1-6	NA	TGTGCCAGCAGTTTGGCGGACGGGATTTCACCCCTCCACTTT	CASSLADGISPLHF
NA	TRBV7-9	TRBJ2-1	few	TGTGCCAGCAGCTTAGTAGGGGTCACTGAGCAGTTCTTC	CASSLVGVTEQFF
NA	TRBV5-1	TRBJ1-5	NA	TGCGCCAGCAGCTTGGGCGGACAGCAGGAGCCCCAGCATTTT	CASSLGGQQEPQHF
NA	TRBV7-2	TRBJ2-3	NA	TGTGCCAGCCAGGACAGCCCTGGAAAAATAGATACGCAGTATTTT	CASQDSPGKIDTQYF
NA	TRBV12-3/TRBV12-4	TRBJ2-6	once	TGTGCCAGCAGTTTCCTGGTGGGCGCCAACGTCCTGACTTTC	CASSFLVGANVLTF
NA	TRBV4-2	TRBJ1-6	NA	TGTGCCAGCAGCCAACCGACCGGGACCTTCATTAATTCACCCCTCCACTTT	CASSQPTGTFINSPLHF
NA	TRBV29-1	TRBJ2-3	NA	TGCAGCGTTGAATCAATCGGGACCGCTAGCACAGATACGCAGTATTTT	CSVESIGTASTDTQYF
NA	TRBV20-1	TRBJ2-7	few	TGCAGTGCTAGCGATGCCTTACAGGTAGGATACGAGCAGTACTTC	CSASDALQVGYEQYF
TRBD1	TRBV27	TRBJ2-7	many	TGTGCCAGCAGTCTCCTCAATGGGCAGGGGGCCTACGAGCAGTACTTC	CASSLLNGQGAYEQYF
TRBD1	TRBV29-1	TRBJ1-4	few	TGCAGCGTTGATCCCGGACAGGGAAATGAAAAACTGTTTTTT	CSVDPGQGNEKLFF